One sample yielded the 14 T cell receptor beta chains listed below, sequenced in a study of T-cell memory formation after mild COVID-19. One entry per CDR3 protein results from TCRdb running MiXCR on the 5' RACE reads. This table holds roughly 120,000 distinct CDR3 sequences, around a sixth found once. The sequencing sample was made of PBMCs or a T cell subset sorted from them (not recorded which). These receptors originate from an adult woman who had mild COVID-19 (a few samples of this study predate the infection). Cell type and time point are not known.

This clonotype has just a few counts. CDR3 bases: TGTGCCAGCTCAAGCGGGGTACACGAGCAGTACTTC. Protein sequence: CASSSGVHEQYF. The V gene is TRBV7-2, the J gene TRBJ2-7, with TRBD2 matching over 7 bases. The CDR3 has 12 amino acids. Germline CDR1 and CDR2: SGHTA and FQGNSA. Germline trimming cut 8 bases from V and 5 bases from J; bases unmatched to any gene: 6.

The chain joins TRBV20-1 to TRBJ1-2; weak D call: TRBD1 (6 bases). CDR3 length equals 14 residues. CDR1 is DFQATT and CDR2 is SNEGSKA in the germline V gene (reference sequence). The ends were cut back, 5 bases at V and 4 bases at J, with 17 bases in the middle. The CDR3: CSARPYQGSYGYTF. The CDR3 nucleotides read TGCAGTGCTCGACCATACCAGGGGTCCTATGGCTACACCTTC.

The J gene is TRBJ2-3, the V gene TRBV7-8; D is perhaps TRBD1 or TRBD2 (6 bases each). This CDR3 spans 15 amino acids. V lost 5 bases and J lost 0, with 12 bases in between. Per the germline V gene, CDR1 is SGHVS and CDR2 is FQNEAQ. The CDR3: CASSPRGPSTDTQYF. The CDR3, as DNA: TGTGCCAGCAGCCCACGGGGGCCGAGCACAGATACGCAGTATTTT. The complete variable domain, with remaining parts taken from reference TRBV7-8 and TRBJ2-3, reads GAGVSQSPRYKVAKRGQDVALRCDPISGHVSLFWYQQALGQGPEFLTYFQNEAQLDKSGLPSDRFFAERPEGSVSTLKIQRTQQEDSAVYLCASSPRGPSTDTQYFGPGTRLTVL.

The V call is TRBV9, the J call TRBJ2-2; tentatively, D is TRBD1 or TRBD2 (5 bases each). The germline CDR1 and CDR2 sequences are SGDLS and YYNGEE. V lost 0 bases to trimming and J lost 4 bases, with 10 bases between them. The CDR3 runs 15 residues. The DNA of the CDR3 is TGTGCCAGCAGCGTAGCCTATGGGGGCACCGGGGAGCTGTTTTTT. It codes for CASSVAYGGTGELFF.

A few counts support this clonotype. The chain combines TRBV20-1 with TRBJ2-1; 14 nucleotides match TRBD2. The germline gives CDR1 DFQATT, CDR2 SNEGSKA (reference sequence). Losses at the gene ends were 2 bases for V and 4 bases for J; bases not matched to a gene: 7. This CDR3 comprises 17 residues. The CDR3 sequence: CSARSRLAGGGYNEQFF. Written as DNA, the CDR3 is TGCAGTGCTAGATCGAGACTAGCGGGAGGGGGGTACAATGAGCAGTTCTTC.

This clonotype was seen many times. The V gene is TRBV24-1, the J gene TRBJ1-1, with TRBD1 matching 8 bases. Germline-derived CDR1 and CDR2 are KGHDR and SFDVKD. J gave up 1 base and V 1 base, and 1 base lay outside the gene matches. The CDR3 sequence is 15 residues long. The CDR3 sequence is CATSDLGTGNTEAFF. In DNA, the CDR3 is TGTGCCACCAGTGATTTAGGGACAGGGAACACTGAAGCTTTCTTT.

V is TRBV7-6 and J is TRBJ2-7, with 8 bases that match TRBD1. The germline V gene has CDR1 SGHVS and CDR2 FNYEAQ. The J segment lost 3 bases and the V segment lost 2 bases, leaving 18 bases of the junction unmatched. The CDR3 loop spans 19 amino acids. In DNA, the CDR3 is TGTGCCAGCAGCTTAAAACAGGGGGACTTAGCGGCCCCGGGCTACGAGCAGTACTTC. Encoded protein: CASSLKQGDLAAPGYEQYF.

V usage is TRBV7-9 and J usage is TRBJ1-4, with 11 bases that match TRBD1. Trimming at V came to 3 bases and at J to 10 bases, leaving 7 bases not matched to a gene. Germline V lookup: CDR1 SEHNR, CDR2 FQNEAQ (reference sequence). The CDR3 loop spans 15 amino acids. The CDR3 DNA reads TGTGCCAGCAGCTTCGGGGGACAGGGGGAGAGAAAACTGTTTTTT. Translated: CASSFGGQGERKLFF.

The CDR3 coding sequence is TGCGCCAGCAGCTTCCTGCCGGGGACTAGCGGGGGCTACGAGCAGTACTTC. It yields the protein CASSFLPGTSGGYEQYF. V and J are TRBV5-1 and TRBJ2-7, with 14 bases matching TRBD2. This CDR3 region has 17 residues. J lost 3 bases, V lost 2 bases, and 7 bases had no gene match. In germline, CDR1 is SGHRS, CDR2 YFSETQ.

The DNA for the CDR3 is TGCGCCAGCAGCTTGGGGGACAGAAGACCCGAGCAGTTCTTC. Its protein product is CASSLGDRRPEQFF. V is TRBV5-1 and J is TRBJ2-1; 7 bases are a match to TRBD1. With V trimmed by 0 bases and J by 10 bases, 7 bases remained unmatched. CDR3 length equals 14 residues. Per the germline V gene, CDR1 is SGHRS and CDR2 is YFSETQ.

The chain carries TRBV10-3 and TRBJ2-2; D unclear. Per germline, CDR1 ENHRY and CDR2 SYGVKD. The CDR3 runs to 14 residues. V was cut by 2 bases and J by 2 bases, with 6 bases left in between. CDR3 DNA: TGTGCCATCAGTGAGAGGGATAACACCGGGGAGCTGTTTTTT. Amino acids: CAISERDNTGELFF.

Ten or more counts support this clonotype. This chain links TRBV12-3 or TRBV12-4 with TRBJ1-2; no clear D. This CDR3 has 11 amino acids. V was trimmed by 3 bases and J by 6 bases, leaving 5 bases between them. The CDR3 coding sequence is TGTGCCAGCAGTTTGAGGAATGGCTACACCTTC. It encodes CASSLRNGYTF.

The table lists this clonotype with many counts. J is TRBJ2-2 and V is TRBV7-9; D remains unclear. The V gene lost 2 bases and the J gene lost 7 bases, with 14 bases spanning the gap. The V gene's germline CDR1 is SEHNR and CDR2 FQNEAQ (reference sequence). CDR3 length equals 15 residues. The CDR3, as DNA: TGTGCCAGCAGCTTAATGGCCGAGAGCGACGGGGAGCTGTTTTTT. This gives the protein CASSLMAESDGELFF.

V gene TRBV7-3 combines with J gene TRBJ2-2; D possibly matches TRBD1 or TRBD2 (5 bases each). In germline, CDR1 is SGHTA, CDR2 FQGTGA. Deletions cut 2 bases from V and 4 bases from J, with 14 bases between. This CDR3 contains 16 residues. The CDR3 reads CASSLERGGGTGELFF. For the CDR3, the DNA is TGTGCCAGCAGCTTAGAACGGGGCGGTGGCACCGGGGAGCTGTTTTTT.